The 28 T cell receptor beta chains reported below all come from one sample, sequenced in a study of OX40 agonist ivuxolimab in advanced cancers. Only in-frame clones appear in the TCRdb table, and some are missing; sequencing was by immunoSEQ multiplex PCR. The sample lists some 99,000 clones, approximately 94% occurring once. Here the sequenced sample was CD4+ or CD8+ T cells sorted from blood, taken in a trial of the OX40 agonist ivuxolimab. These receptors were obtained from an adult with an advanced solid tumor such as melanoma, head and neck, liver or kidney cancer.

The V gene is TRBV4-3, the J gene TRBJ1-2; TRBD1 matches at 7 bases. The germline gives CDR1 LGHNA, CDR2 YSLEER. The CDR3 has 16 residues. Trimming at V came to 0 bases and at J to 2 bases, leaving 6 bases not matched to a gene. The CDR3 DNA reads TGCGCCAGCAGCCAAGATCTAGGGACAGTAAACTATGGCTACACCTTC. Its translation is CASSQDLGTVNYGYTF.

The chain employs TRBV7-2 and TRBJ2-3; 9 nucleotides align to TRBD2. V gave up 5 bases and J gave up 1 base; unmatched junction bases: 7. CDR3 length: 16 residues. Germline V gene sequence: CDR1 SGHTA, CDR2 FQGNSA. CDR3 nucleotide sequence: TGTGCCAGCAGCCCTACCCCTAGCGGGGGCACAGATACGCAGTATTTT. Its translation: CASSPTPSGGTDTQYF.

CDR3 in amino acids: CASSKGLAGGVGSYNEQFF. In DNA, the CDR3 is TGTGCCAGTAGTAAGGGACTAGCGGGAGGCGTGGGCTCCTACAATGAGCAGTTCTTC. V is TRBV19 and J is TRBJ2-1; 15 bases are shared with TRBD2. CDR3 size: 19 residues. V lost 4 bases and J lost 0; bases outside the gene matches: 7. Germline values: CDR1 LNHDA, CDR2 SQIVND (reference sequence).

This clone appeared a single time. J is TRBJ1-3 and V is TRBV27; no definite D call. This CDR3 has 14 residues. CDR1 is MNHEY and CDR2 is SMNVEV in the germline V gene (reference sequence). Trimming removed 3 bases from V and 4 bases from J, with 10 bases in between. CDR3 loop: CASSLSRAGNTIYF. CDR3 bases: TGTGCCAGCAGTTTGAGTAGGGCCGGAAACACCATATATTTT.

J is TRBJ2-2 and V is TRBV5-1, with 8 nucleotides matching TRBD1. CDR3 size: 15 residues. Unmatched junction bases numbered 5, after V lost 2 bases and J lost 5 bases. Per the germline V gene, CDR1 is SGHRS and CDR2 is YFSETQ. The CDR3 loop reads CASSLGQGGTGELFF. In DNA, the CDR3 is TGCGCCAGCAGCTTAGGACAGGGTGGGACCGGGGAGCTGTTTTTT.

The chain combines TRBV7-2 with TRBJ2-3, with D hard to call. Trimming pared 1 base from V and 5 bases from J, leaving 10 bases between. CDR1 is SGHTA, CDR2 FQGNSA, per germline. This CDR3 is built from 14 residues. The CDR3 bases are TGTGCCAGCAGCTTAGGATTAGCCGAAGATACGCAGTATTTT. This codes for CASSLGLAEDTQYF. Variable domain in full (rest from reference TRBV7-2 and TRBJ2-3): GAGVSQSPSNKVTEKGKDVELRCDPISGHTALYWYRQSLGQGLEFLIYFQGNSAPDKSGLPSDRFSAERTGGSVSTLTIQRTQQEDSAVYLCASSLGLAEDTQYFGPGTRLTVL.

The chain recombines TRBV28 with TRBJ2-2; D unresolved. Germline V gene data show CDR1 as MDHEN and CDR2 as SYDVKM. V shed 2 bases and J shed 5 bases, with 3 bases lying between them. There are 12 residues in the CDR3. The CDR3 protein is CASSLPTGELFF. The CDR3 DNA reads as TGTGCCAGCAGTTTACCAACCGGGGAGCTGTTTTTT.

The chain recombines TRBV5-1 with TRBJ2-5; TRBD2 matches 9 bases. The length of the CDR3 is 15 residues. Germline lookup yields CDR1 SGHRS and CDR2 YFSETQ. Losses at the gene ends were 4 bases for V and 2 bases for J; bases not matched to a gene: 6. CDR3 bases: TGCGCCAGCAGCCGTCTAGCGGGGCTACAAGAGACCCAGTACTTC. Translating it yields CASSRLAGLQETQYF.

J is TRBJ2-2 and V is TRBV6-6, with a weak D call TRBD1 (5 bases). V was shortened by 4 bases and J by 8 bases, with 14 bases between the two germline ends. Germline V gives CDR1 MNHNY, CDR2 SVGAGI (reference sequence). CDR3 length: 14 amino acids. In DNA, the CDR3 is TGTGCCAGCAGTTTGAACAGGAATTTTGGGGAGCTGTTTTTT. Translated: CASSLNRNFGELFF.

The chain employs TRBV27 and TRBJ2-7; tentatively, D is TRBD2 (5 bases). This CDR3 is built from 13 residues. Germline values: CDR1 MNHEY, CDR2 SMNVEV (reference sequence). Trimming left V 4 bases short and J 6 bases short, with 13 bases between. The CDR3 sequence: CASSSVIATEQYF. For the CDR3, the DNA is TGTGCCAGCAGTTCGGTGATAGCGACCGAGCAGTACTTC.

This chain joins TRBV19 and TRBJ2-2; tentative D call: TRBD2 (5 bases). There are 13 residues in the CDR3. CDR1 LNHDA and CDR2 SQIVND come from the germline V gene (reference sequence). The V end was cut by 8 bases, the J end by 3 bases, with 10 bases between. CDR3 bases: TGTGCCAGTGGGCGGGCTGACACCGGGGAGCTGTTTTTT. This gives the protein CASGRADTGELFF.

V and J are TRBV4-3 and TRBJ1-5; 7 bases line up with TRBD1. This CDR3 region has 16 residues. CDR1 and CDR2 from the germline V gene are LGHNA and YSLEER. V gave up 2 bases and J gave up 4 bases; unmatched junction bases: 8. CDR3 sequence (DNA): TGCGCCAGCAGCCAAACTTATCCGGGACAGAATCAGCCCCAGCATTTT. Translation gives CASSQTYPGQNQPQHF.

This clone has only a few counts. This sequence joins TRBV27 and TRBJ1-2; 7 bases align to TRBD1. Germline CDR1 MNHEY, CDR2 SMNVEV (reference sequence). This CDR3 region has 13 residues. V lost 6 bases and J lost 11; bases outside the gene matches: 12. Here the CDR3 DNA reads TGTGCCAGCAGGGGGCGGCCTCAGGGGGGGTACACCTTC. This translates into CASRGRPQGGYTF.

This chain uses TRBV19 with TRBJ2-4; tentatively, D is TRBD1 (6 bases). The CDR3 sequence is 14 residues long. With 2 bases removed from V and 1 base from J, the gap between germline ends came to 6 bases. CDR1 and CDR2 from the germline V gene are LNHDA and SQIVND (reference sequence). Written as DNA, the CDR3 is TGTGCCAGTAGTATACAGGGGGCCAAAAACATTCAGTACTTC. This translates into CASSIQGAKNIQYF.

CDR3 amino acids: CASSYTPGPQGEKLFF. CDR3 in DNA: TGTGCCAGCAGTTACACCCCGGGCCCCCAAGGGGAAAAACTGTTTTTT. The chain is built from TRBV6-5 and TRBJ1-4; unclear D gene. Trimming stripped 2 bases from V and 8 bases from J, with 18 bases between. The germline V gene encodes CDR1 MNHEY and CDR2 SVGAGI. CDR3 length: 16 amino acids.

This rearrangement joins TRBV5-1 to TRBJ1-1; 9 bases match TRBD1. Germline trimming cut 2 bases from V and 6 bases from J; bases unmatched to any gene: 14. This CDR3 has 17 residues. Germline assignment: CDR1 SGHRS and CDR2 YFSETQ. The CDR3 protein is CASSLQPPGQGKSEAFF. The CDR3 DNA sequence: TGCGCCAGCAGCTTACAACCTCCGGGACAGGGAAAGTCTGAAGCTTTCTTT.

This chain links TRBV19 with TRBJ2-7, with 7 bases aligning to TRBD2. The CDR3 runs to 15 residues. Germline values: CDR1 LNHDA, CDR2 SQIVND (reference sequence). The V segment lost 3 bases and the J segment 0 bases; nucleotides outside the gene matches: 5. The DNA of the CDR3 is TGTGCCAGTAGTATTTGGCGGGGGAGCTCCTACGAGCAGTACTTC. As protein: CASSIWRGSSYEQYF.

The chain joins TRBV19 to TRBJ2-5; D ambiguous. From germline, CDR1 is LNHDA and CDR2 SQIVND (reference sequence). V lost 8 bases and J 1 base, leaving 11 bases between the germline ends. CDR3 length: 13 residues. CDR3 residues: CASRPRFQETQYF. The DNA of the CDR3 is TGTGCCAGTCGGCCCCGCTTCCAAGAGACCCAGTACTTC.

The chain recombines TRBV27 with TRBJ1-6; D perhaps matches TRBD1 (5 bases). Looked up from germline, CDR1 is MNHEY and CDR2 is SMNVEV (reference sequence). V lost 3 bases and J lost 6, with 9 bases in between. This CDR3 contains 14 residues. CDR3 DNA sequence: TGTGCCAGCAGTTTTCAGCAGGGTAATTCACCCCTCCACTTT. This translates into CASSFQQGNSPLHF.

The DNA for the CDR3 is TGTGCCAGCAGCTTACCCAGGGGTCAAGAGACCCAGTACTTC. Its translation: CASSLPRGQETQYF. V and J are TRBV7-9 and TRBJ2-5; D is perhaps TRBD1 (6 bases). V was pared by 2 bases and J by 2 bases, with 9 bases between. This CDR3 contains 14 residues. CDR1 is SEHNR, CDR2 FQNEAQ, per germline (reference sequence).

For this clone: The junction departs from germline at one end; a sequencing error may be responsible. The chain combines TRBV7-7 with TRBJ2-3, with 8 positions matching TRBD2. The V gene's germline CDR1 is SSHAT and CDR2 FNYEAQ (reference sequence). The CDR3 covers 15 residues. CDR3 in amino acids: CASSPIAGRADTQYF. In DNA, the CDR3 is TGTGCTAGCAGCCCAATAGCGGGAAGGGCAGATACGCAGTATTTT.

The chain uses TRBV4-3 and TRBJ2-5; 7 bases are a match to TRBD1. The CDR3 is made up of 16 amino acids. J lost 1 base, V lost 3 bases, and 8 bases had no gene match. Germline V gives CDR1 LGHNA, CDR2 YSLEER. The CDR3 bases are TGCGCCAGCAGCCAGTCTTACAGGGGCATCCAAGAGACCCAGTACTTC. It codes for CASSQSYRGIQETQYF.

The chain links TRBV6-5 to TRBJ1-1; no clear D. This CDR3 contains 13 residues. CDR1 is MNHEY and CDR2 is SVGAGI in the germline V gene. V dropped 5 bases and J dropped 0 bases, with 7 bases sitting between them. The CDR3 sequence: CASSRTVNTEAFF. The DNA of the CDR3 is TGTGCCAGCAGTAGGACGGTGAACACTGAAGCTTTCTTT.

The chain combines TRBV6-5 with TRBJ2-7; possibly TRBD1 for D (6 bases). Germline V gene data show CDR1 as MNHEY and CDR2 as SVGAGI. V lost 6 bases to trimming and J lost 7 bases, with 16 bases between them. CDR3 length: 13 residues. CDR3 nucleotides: TGTGCCAGCAGAGCTAGACAGGCGAGTGAGCAGTACTTC. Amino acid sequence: CASRARQASEQYF.

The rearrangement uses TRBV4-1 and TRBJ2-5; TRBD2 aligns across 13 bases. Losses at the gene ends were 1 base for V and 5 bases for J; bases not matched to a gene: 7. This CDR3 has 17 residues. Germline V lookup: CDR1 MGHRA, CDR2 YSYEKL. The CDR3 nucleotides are TGCGCCAGCAGCCAAGTTTTTAGGACTAGCGGGAGTGAGACCCAGTACTTC. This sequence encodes CASSQVFRTSGSETQYF.

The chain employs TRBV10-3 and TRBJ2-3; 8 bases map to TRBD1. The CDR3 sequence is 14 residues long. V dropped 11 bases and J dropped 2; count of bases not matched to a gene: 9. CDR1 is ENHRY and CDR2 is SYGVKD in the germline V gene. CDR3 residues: CAAQGQANTDTQYF. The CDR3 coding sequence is TGTGCCGCTCAGGGACAGGCCAACACAGATACGCAGTATTTT.

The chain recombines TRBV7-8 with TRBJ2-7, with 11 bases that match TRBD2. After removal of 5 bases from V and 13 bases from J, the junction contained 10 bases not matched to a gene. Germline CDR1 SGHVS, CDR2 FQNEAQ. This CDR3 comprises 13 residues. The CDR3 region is CASSPISGLAGYF. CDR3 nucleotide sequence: TGTGCCAGCAGCCCCATCTCAGGACTAGCGGGTTACTTC.

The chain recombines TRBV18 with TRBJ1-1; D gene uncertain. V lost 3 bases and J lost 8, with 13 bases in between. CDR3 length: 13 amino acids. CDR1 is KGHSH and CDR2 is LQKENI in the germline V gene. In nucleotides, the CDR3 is TGTGCCAGCTCACCTCTGGGGAACCTAGAAGCTTTCTTT. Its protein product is CASSPLGNLEAFF.